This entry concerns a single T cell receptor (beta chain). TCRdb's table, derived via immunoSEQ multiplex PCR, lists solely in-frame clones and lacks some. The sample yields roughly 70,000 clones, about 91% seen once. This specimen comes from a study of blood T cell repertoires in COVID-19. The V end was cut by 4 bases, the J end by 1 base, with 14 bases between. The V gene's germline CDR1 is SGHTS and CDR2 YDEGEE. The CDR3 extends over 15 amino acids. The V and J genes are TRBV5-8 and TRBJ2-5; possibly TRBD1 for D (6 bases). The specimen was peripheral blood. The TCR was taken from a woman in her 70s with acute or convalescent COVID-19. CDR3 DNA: TGTGCCAGCAGCCCCCGGGACACGACCCAAGAGACCCAGTACTTC. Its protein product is CASSPRDTTQETQYF.